Shown below are 16 T cell receptor beta chains from a single sample sequenced in a study of T-cell reconstitution after alpha-beta-depleted transplantation in children listed by TCRdb under 2016. The method was PCR. The instrument was an Illumina HiSeq 2500. TCR libraries were prepared with molecular barcoding, using unique molecular identifiers to normalize TCRbeta repertoire quantification. TCRdb redid the processing of the public reads, applying fastp at Q25 and MiXCR, and retained in-frame beta chains. Each entry merges the rows of one CDR3 protein and shows their most common DNA and genes. This sample holds approximately 200,000 distinct CDR3 sequences; 6.3% were observed only once. 4.5% to 5.5% of the sample rests with the top ten. This specimen's treatment or condition label, interpreted: allogeneic hematopoietic cell transplantation with graft depleted of TCRalphabeta T cells and CD19 B cells.

Sequencing was performed on PBMCs, taken before TCRalphabeta/CD19-depleted stem cell transplant. The receptors were gathered from a girl less than two years old with combined immunodeficiency, due to receive a stem cell transplant.

At least ten counts were recorded for this clonotype. This rearrangement joins TRBV7-2 to TRBJ2-7, with D unclear. This CDR3 is built from 15 residues. Germline values: CDR1 SGHTA, CDR2 FQGNSA. Trimming took 1 base from V and 4 from J, leaving 14 bases between them. The CDR3 DNA reads TGTGCCAGCAGCTTAGGCCCCATAGACGGATACGAGCAGTACTTC. It yields the protein CASSLGPIDGYEQYF.

The table lists this clonotype with many counts. This sequence joins TRBV4-2 and TRBJ2-1, with 8 bases matching TRBD2. The V and J ends lost 3 bases and 2 bases, in that order; junction bases with no gene match: 18. There are 20 residues in the CDR3. In germline, CDR1 is LGHNA, CDR2 YNFKEQ. CDR3 amino acids: CASSHVPPFPAGGTYNEQFF. The CDR3 DNA sequence: TGTGCCAGCAGCCATGTCCCCCCTTTTCCGGCGGGGGGTACCTACAATGAGCAGTTCTTC.

The table lists this clonotype with a few counts. The chain links TRBV4-2 to TRBJ2-3; 9 positions match TRBD1. The CDR3 consists of 16 residues. Germline CDR1 and CDR2: LGHNA and YNFKEQ. V shed 4 bases, J shed 5 bases, and the junction held 10 bases outside the gene matches. Here the CDR3 reads CASSLTGQGLLDTQYF. CDR3 coding DNA: TGTGCCAGCAGCCTCACGGGACAGGGACTTCTAGATACGCAGTATTTT.

At least ten counts were recorded for this clonotype. The V and J genes are TRBV28 and TRBJ1-1, with TRBD1 as a possible D gene (5 bases). Trimming took 3 bases from V and 0 from J, leaving 11 bases between them. The CDR3 runs 15 residues. Per the germline V gene, CDR1 is MDHEN and CDR2 is SYDVKM. In DNA form, the CDR3 reads TGTGCCAGCAGTTTGTACAGGCATCTGAACACTGAAGCTTTCTTT. Translating it yields CASSLYRHLNTEAFF.

This clonotype was seen more than once but under ten times. The chain employs TRBV12-3 or TRBV12-4 and TRBJ1-5; 9 nucleotides agree with TRBD1. There are 14 residues in the CDR3. V lost 10 bases and J lost 7; bases outside the gene matches: 11. The CDR3 DNA reads as TGTGCCACACGACAGGGGGGACCGGGGCAGCCCCAGCATTTT. Translation: CATRQGGPGQPQHF.

This clonotype appeared many times. The chain is built from TRBV28 and TRBJ1-1; D remains unclear. This CDR3 has 13 amino acids. Germline-derived CDR1 and CDR2 are MDHEN and SYDVKM. Deletions cut 8 bases from V and 3 bases from J, with 13 bases between. Written as DNA, the CDR3 is TGTGCCAGCCTCCCGTATTCGGACACTGAAGCTTTCTTT. Translating it yields CASLPYSDTEAFF. The full variable domain, with the rest looked up from reference TRBV28 and TRBJ1-1, is DVKVTQSSRYLVKRTGEKVFLECVQDMDHENMFWYRQDPGLGLRLIYFSYDVKMKEKGDIPEGYSVSREKKERFSLILESASTNQTSMYLCASLPYSDTEAFFGQGTRLTVV.

This clonotype was detected ten times or more. The CDR3 DNA follows: TGTGCCAGCAGCGCCGTTGGAGGGCGGGCCGGGGAGCTGTTTTTT. Protein sequence: CASSAVGGRAGELFF. The chain couples TRBV9 to TRBJ2-2; D perhaps matches TRBD2 (6 bases). Trimming shortened V by 3 bases and J by 6 bases, and 15 bases separated the two germline ends. Looked up from germline, CDR1 is SGDLS and CDR2 is YYNGEE. The CDR3 is 15 amino acids.

There are many counts of this clonotype. The V gene is TRBV20-1, the J gene TRBJ2-7; D is unclear. The CDR3 runs to 16 residues. Germline V gene data show CDR1 as DFQATT and CDR2 as SNEGSKA (reference sequence). The ends were cut back, 1 base at V and 3 bases at J, with 19 bases in the middle. The CDR3 loop is CSARGPISLDIYEQYF. CDR3 sequence (DNA): TGCAGTGCTAGAGGCCCGATTAGCCTCGACATCTACGAGCAGTACTTC.

This clonotype was counted many times. This chain uses TRBV5-1 with TRBJ2-3; D is undetermined. Germline loops: CDR1 SGHRS, CDR2 YFSETQ. The V end lost 0 bases, the J end lost 1 base, and 12 bases lay between the germline ends. The CDR3 is 16 residues long. The DNA of the CDR3 is TGCGCCAGCAGCTTGGCTTGGGGTTTGCGCACAGATACGCAGTATTTT. This encodes CASSLAWGLRTDTQYF. The whole variable domain, filled in from reference TRBV5-1 and TRBJ2-3, reads KAGVTQTPRYLIKTRGQQVTLSCSPISGHRSVSWYQQTPGQGLQFLFEYFSETQRNKGNFPGRFSGRQFSNSRSEMNVSTLELGDSALYLCASSLAWGLRTDTQYFGPGTRLTVL.

Comments on this clonotype: A much larger clone differs by one base, so this may be a read error. The chain is built from TRBV7-2 and TRBJ2-2, with D possibly called TRBD1 or TRBD2 (6 bases each). The germline gives CDR1 SGHTA, CDR2 FQGNSA. V lost 5 bases and J 7 bases, leaving 8 bases between the germline ends. This CDR3 is 12 amino acids long. As DNA, the CDR3 is TGTGCCAGCAGCCGGGGGCACGGGGAGCTGTTTTTT. It translates to CASSRGHGELFF.

Many counts were recorded for this clonotype. This chain uses TRBV20-1 with TRBJ1-6; 8 positions match TRBD1. The CDR3 consists of 16 residues. CDR1 DFQATT and CDR2 SNEGSKA come from the germline V gene (reference sequence). V lost 5 bases, J lost 7 bases, and 13 bases stayed unmatched. The CDR3 bases are TGCAGTGCTTTGTCCCGTACCAGGGGGCCAAATTCACCCCTCCACTTT. Encoded protein: CSALSRTRGPNSPLHF.

This clonotype was picked up a small number of times. This chain joins TRBV20-1 and TRBJ1-5; D is possibly TRBD1 (6 bases). V was trimmed by 6 bases and J by 0 bases, leaving 12 bases between them. This CDR3 spans 14 amino acids. The V gene's germline CDR1 is DFQATT and CDR2 SNEGSKA (reference sequence). Written as DNA, the CDR3 is TGCAGTGCAAGGGGGGGGAATAGCAATCAGCCCCAGCATTTT. It specifies CSARGGNSNQPQHF.

This clonotype has a count of ten or more. This chain connects TRBV9 to TRBJ2-7; D call uncertain. The CDR3 has 14 amino acids. The V gene's germline CDR1 is SGDLS and CDR2 YYNGEE. V lost 4 bases to trimming and J lost 2 bases, with 13 bases between them. CDR3 nucleotide sequence: TGTGCCAGCAGCCCAAGTAATTGGGCCTACGAGCAGTACTTC. Translated, it gives CASSPSNWAYEQYF.

In this sample, this clonotype turned up many times. The chain couples TRBV29-1 to TRBJ2-7, with D hard to call. This CDR3 is 12 amino acids long. Germline-derived CDR1 and CDR2 are SQVTM and ANQGSEA. V shed 4 bases and J shed 2 bases, with 9 bases lying between them. The CDR3: CSVVQDPYEQYF. The CDR3 nucleotides are TGCAGCGTTGTGCAGGATCCCTACGAGCAGTACTTC.

This clonotype was picked up many times. V is TRBV6-5 and J is TRBJ1-1; D may be TRBD1 (6 bases). The CDR3 spans 14 residues. V was pared by 5 bases and J by 5 bases, with 15 bases between. Germline CDR1 MNHEY, CDR2 SVGAGI. The CDR3 region is CASSPQGWETEAFF. DNA for the CDR3: TGTGCCAGCAGTCCACAGGGTTGGGAAACTGAAGCTTTCTTT.

The table lists this clonotype with a few counts. CDR3 sequence reads: CASSLSGTSSYNEQFF. The CDR3, as DNA: TGCGCCAGCAGCCTGTCCGGGACTAGCTCCTACAATGAGCAGTTCTTC. V usage is TRBV4-1 and J usage is TRBJ2-1; TRBD2 agrees at 8 bases. The length of the CDR3 is 16 residues. Germline trimming cut 4 bases from V and 0 bases from J; bases unmatched to any gene: 5. Germline CDR1 reads MGHRA; CDR2 reads YSYEKL.